A single sample gave rise to the 3 T cell receptor beta chains below, sequenced in a study of cytomegalovirus exposure and HLA in healthy donors. PCR amplification relied on 60 Vbeta primers (plus 13 Jbeta primers). Sequencing used immunoSEQ multiplex PCR; TCRdb keeps in-frame clones, though not all of them. Among under 200,000 clones, about four fifths were seen once, and the ten largest hold 6% to 8%. What was sequenced was PBMCs. The receptors originated from a male donor in good health and CMV-seropositive.

This clone appeared a few times. Other DNA sequences from this sample encode an identical CDR3 as well. V usage is TRBV5-1 and J usage is TRBJ1-1; the D is unclear. The germline V gene encodes CDR1 SGHRS and CDR2 YFSETQ. There are 13 residues in the CDR3. Trimming removed 1 base at V and 1 base at J, with 5 bases between. The CDR3 reads CASSLTGNTEAFF. The CDR3 nucleotides read TGCGCCAGCAGCTTGACCGGGAACACTGAAGCTTTCTTT.

The CDR3 here is CASSYSWGRYNEQFF. CDR3 sequence (DNA): TGTGCCAGCAGTTACTCCTGGGGGCGGTACAATGAGCAGTTCTTC. The gene calls are TRBV6-6 and TRBJ2-1, with TRBD1 as a possible D gene (6 bases). The CDR3 length is 15 residues. Germline V gene data show CDR1 as MNHNY and CDR2 as SVGAGI (reference sequence). Trimming took off 0 bases at V and 4 bases at J, with 10 bases between the two ends.

The chain combines TRBV4-1 with TRBJ1-1; D is undetermined. The V gene lost 1 base and the J gene lost 0 bases, with 9 bases spanning the gap. This CDR3 is built from 15 residues. CDR1 and CDR2 from the germline V gene are MGHRA and YSYEKL. The CDR3 sequence is CASSQGAVMNTEAFF. The DNA for the CDR3 is TGCGCCAGCAGCCAAGGTGCGGTTATGAACACTGAAGCTTTCTTT.